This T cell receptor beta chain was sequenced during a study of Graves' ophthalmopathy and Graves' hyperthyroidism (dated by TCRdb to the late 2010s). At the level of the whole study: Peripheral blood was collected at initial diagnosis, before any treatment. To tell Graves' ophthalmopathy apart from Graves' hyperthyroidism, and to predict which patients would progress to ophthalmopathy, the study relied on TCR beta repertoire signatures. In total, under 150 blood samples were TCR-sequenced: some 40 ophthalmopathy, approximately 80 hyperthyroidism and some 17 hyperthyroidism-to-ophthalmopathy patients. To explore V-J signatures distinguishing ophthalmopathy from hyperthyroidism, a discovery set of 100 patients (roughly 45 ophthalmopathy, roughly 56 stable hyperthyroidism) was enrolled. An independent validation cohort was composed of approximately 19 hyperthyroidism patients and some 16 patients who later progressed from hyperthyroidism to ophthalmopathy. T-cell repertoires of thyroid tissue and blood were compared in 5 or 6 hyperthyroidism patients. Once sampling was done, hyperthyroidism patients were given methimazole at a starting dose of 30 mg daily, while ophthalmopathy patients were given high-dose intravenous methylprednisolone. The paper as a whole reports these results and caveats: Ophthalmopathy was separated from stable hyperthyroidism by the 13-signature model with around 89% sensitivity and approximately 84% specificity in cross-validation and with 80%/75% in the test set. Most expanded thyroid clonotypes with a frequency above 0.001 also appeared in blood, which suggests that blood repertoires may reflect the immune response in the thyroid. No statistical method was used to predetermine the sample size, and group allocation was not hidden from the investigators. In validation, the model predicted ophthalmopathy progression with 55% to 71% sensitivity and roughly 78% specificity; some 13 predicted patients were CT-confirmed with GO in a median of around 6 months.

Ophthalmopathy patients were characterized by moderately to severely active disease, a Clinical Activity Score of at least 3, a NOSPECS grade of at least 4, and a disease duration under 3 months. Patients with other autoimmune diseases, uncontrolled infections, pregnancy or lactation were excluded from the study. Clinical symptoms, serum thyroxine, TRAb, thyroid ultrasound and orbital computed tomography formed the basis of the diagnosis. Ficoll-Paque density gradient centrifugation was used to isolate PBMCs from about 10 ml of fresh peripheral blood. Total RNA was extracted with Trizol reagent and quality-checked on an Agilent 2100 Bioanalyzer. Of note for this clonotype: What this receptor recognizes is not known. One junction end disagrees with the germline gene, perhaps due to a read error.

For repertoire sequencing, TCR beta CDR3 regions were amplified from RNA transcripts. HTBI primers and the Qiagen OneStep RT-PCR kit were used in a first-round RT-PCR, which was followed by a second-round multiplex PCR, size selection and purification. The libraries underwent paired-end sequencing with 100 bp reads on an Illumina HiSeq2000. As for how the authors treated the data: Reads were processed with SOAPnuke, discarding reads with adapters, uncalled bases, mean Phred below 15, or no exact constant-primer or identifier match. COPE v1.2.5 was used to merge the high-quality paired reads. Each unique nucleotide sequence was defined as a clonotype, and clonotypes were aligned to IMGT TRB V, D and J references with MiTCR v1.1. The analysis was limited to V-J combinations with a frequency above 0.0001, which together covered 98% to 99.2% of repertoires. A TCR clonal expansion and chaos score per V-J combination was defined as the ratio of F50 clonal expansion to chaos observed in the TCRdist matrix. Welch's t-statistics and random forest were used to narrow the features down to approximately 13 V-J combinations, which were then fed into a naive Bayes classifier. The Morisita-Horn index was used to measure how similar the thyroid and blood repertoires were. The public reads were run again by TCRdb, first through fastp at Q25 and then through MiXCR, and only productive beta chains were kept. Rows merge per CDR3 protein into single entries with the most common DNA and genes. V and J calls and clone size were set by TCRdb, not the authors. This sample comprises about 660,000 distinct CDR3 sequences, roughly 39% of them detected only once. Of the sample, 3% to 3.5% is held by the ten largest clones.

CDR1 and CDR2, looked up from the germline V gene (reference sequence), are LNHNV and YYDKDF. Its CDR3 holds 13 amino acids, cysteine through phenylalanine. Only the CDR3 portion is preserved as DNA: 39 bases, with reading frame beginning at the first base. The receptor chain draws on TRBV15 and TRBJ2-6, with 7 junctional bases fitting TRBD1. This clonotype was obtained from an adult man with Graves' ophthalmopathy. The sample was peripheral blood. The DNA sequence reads TGTGCCACCAGCAAACCGGGGACAGCGACTGAAGCTTTC. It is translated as CATSKPGTATEAF.